The rows below give T cell receptor beta chains drawn from one sample of a study of shared clonotypes between healthy human individuals. TCRdb's copy holds only in-frame clones and misses some; the assay was immunoSEQ multiplex PCR. The sample consists of approximately 1.1 million clones, about four fifths of them appearing once. The sequenced sample consisted of memory CD4+ T cells from PBMCs. Receptors originate from a man between 18 and 29 years old in good health. Some clones in this sample may be carry-over from other donors' samples. Each CDR3 is given with its conserved first and last residue. A D gene is named only where the DNA matches it firmly. Where a row states a size, it is once, few, many or the class of an expanded clone; other rows omit it.

-	TRBJ2-7	TRBV5-4	-	TGTGCCAGCAGCTTGAGGGCGGGCCTAGCCTACGAGCAGTACTTC	CASSLRAGLAYEQYF
-	TRBJ2-7	TRBV14	-	TGTGCCAGCAGCCAAGATAGGCCGCAGGGTAAACCCTACGAGCAGTACTTC	CASSQDRPQGKPYEQYF
-	TRBJ2-2	TRBV5-1	-	TGCGCCAGCAGCTTGGGGGACACCGCTTACTCCGGGGAGCTGTTTTTT	CASSLGDTAYSGELFF
TRBD1	TRBJ1-2	TRBV18	-	TGTGCCAGCTCACCTTACCAGACAGGGGCCTTCTATGGCTACACCTTC	CASSPYQTGAFYGYTF
-	TRBJ1-1	TRBV2	-	TGTGCCAGCAGTCGCACAGGGTTTCAAGCTTTCTTT	CASSRTGFQAFF
TRBD1	TRBJ1-1	TRBV18	-	TGTGCCAGCTCACCACAGGGGGCTAATGAAGCTTTCTTT	CASSPQGANEAFF
TRBD2	TRBJ2-3	TRBV28	few	TGTGCCAGCAGCCAACTAGAGCGGGAGGGCCCCGATACGCAGTATTTT	CASSQLEREGPDTQYF
-	TRBJ2-7	TRBV5-5	-	TGTGCCAGCAGCCCCGAAGCGGACCCGGCCTACGAGCAGTACTTC	CASSPEADPAYEQYF
TRBD1	TRBJ2-7	TRBV7-2	-	TGTGCCAGCAGCACCTGGGGGACAGGGAGCTACGAGCAGTACTTC	CASSTWGTGSYEQYF
-	TRBJ1-1	TRBV27	-	TGTGCCAGCAGTTTACGCATGGGCACCACTGAAGCTTTCTTT	CASSLRMGTTEAFF
-	TRBJ2-3	TRBV28	-	TGTGCCAGCAGCCTGAGGGGTAGAATAGATACGCAGTATTTT	CASSLRGRIDTQYF
-	TRBJ2-4	TRBV4-3	-	TGCGCCAGCAGCCAAGATAAGGTCGTCGCGGCGGGACGGGGCAAAAACATTCAGTACTTC	CASSQDKVVAAGRGKNIQYF
TRBD1	TRBJ2-1	TRBV5-1	-	TGCGCCAGCAGCTTGATTGGACAGGACTACAATGAGCAGTTCTTC	CASSLIGQDYNEQFF
-	TRBJ1-1	TRBV5-1	few	TGCGCCAGCAGGGAAATAAACACTGAAGCTTTCTTT	CASREINTEAFF
-	TRBJ2-7	TRBV5-4	-	TGTGCCAGCAGCGTCGGGGTGGGAAACTCCTACGAGCAGTACTTC	CASSVGVGNSYEQYF
-	TRBJ2-2	TRBV5-1	-	TGCGCCAGCAGCCCGCGATCAAACACCGGGGAGCTGTTTTTT	CASSPRSNTGELFF
TRBD1	TRBJ2-1	TRBV9	-	TGTGCCAGCAGCGTACGAGGACAGGGGGTGTGGAATGAGCAGTTCTTC	CASSVRGQGVWNEQFF
TRBD1	TRBJ2-1	TRBV9	-	TGTGCCAGCAGTGCCGACAGGGCGCAAGATGAGCAGTTCTTC	CASSADRAQDEQFF
-	TRBJ1-1	TRBV14	-	TGTGCCAGCAGCCAAGATCTCGTGGGAGCTTTCTTT	CASSQDLVGAFF
-	TRBJ2-7	TRBV29-1	-	TGCAGCGTTGGGTACGGCGACGAGCAGTACTTC	CSVGYGDEQYF
-	TRBJ2-3	TRBV11-3	few	TGTGCCAGCAGCTCCCAGGCCGGCACAGATACGCAGTATTTT	CASSSQAGTDTQYF
TRBD1	TRBJ2-1	TRBV20-1	-	TGCAGTGCCGGAGACAGGGATGAGCAGTTCTTC	CSAGDRDEQFF
TRBD1	TRBJ2-3	TRBV9	-	TGTGCCAGCAGCCCGACAGGGTTCGGAGGCACAGATACGCAGTATTTT	CASSPTGFGGTDTQYF
-	TRBJ2-5	TRBV2	-	TGTGCCAGCAGTGAGAACACGGCTATACAAGAGACCCAGTACTTC	CASSENTAIQETQYF
-	TRBJ2-7	TRBV7-2	-	TGTGCCAGCAGCTTAGTAGGGGGGGGCACCTACGAGCAGTACTTC	CASSLVGGGTYEQYF
TRBD1	TRBJ1-1	TRBV7-9	-	TGTGCCAGCAGCTTTCCTGTTGGGACAGGGGGCACTGAAGCTTTCTTT	CASSFPVGTGGTEAFF
-	TRBJ2-2	TRBV27	few	TGTGCCAGCAGTCCCTACGAACGGCCCGGGGAGCTGTTTTTT	CASSPYERPGELFF
TRBD1	TRBJ1-2	TRBV5-1	-	TGCGCCAGCAGCCTGGAACCCGGGACAGCTTATGGCTACACCTTC	CASSLEPGTAYGYTF
TRBD1	TRBJ1-1	TRBV10-3	-	TGTGCCGCCACAGGGGATGTAGGCACTGAAGCTTTCTTT	CAATGDVGTEAFF
TRBD1	TRBJ1-5	TRBV4-1	few	TGCGCCAGCAGCCACACCCTTGTTGGACAGGGGACTAGCAATCAGCCCCAGCATTTT	CASSHTLVGQGTSNQPQHF
-	TRBJ1-3	TRBV27	-	TGTGCCAGCAGTTTGGCGGGATTGGAATCTGGAAACACCATATATTTT	CASSLAGLESGNTIYF
TRBD2	TRBJ2-5	TRBV7-8	-	TGTGCCAGCAGCTTAGTGGGGGGAGGGGAGACCCAGTACTTC	CASSLVGGGETQYF
-	TRBJ1-1	TRBV28	-	TGTGCCAGCAGTTGGAGGAGGCTGGGCACTGAAGCTTTCTTT	CASSWRRLGTEAFF
-	TRBJ1-1	TRBV28	-	TGTGCCAGCAGGTTATATGGCTCGGTTGGGAACACTGAAGCTTTCTTT	CASRLYGSVGNTEAFF
-	TRBJ1-2	TRBV7-8	-	TGTGCCAGCAGCCTCGGTGTGAACTATGGCTACACCTTC	CASSLGVNYGYTF
-	TRBJ2-1	TRBV5-4	-	TGTGCCAGCAGCTTGGGACGGGCTAGCTCCTACAATGAGCAGTTCTTC	CASSLGRASSYNEQFF
-	TRBJ1-4	TRBV28	once	TGTGCCACCACAGGCCGAACTAATGAAAAACTGTTTTTT	CATTGRTNEKLFF
-	TRBJ1-5	TRBV7-9	-	TGTGCCAGCAGCTCCCCCGGTCAGCCCCAGCATTTT	CASSSPGQPQHF
-	TRBJ2-2	TRBV7-9	-	TGTGCCACCGGTATCGGGGAGCTGTTTTTT	CATGIGELFF
TRBD1	TRBJ1-2	TRBV18	few	TGTGCCAGCTCACCCCAGGGACAGGGAATGTATGGCTACACCTTC	CASSPQGQGMYGYTF
-	TRBJ2-7	TRBV7-2	-	TGTGCCAGCAGCTCTAACTCCTACGAGCAGTACTTC	CASSSNSYEQYF
-	TRBJ2-7	TRBV18	-	TGTGCCAGCTCACGTAGTAGCCAGTACGAGCAGTACTTC	CASSRSSQYEQYF
TRBD1	TRBJ1-1	TRBV6-1	-	TGTGCCATGCAGGGGGTTAACACTGAAGCTTTCTTT	CAMQGVNTEAFF
-	TRBJ1-5	TRBV2	-	TGTGCCAGCAAAGCAGGAATTAGCAATCAGCCCCAGCATTTT	CASKAGISNQPQHF
-	TRBJ1-2	TRBV30	-	TGTGCCTGGAGTGTCGCCAGGGTGGCGGGCTACACCTTC	CAWSVARVAGYTF
-	TRBJ1-2	TRBV28	-	TGTGCCAGCAGTACACCCGGCTATGGCTACACCTTC	CASSTPGYGYTF
-	TRBJ1-5	TRBV5-8	once	TGTGCCAGCAGCCTGACGTTGGGGCCTGCAAAGAGCAATCAGCCCCAGCATTTT	CASSLTLGPAKSNQPQHF
TRBD1	TRBJ2-7	TRBV27	once	TGTGCCAGCAGTTTAAAATCGGGACAGGGCCAGTCCCACTCCTACGAGCAGTACTTC	CASSLKSGQGQSHSYEQYF
TRBD2	TRBJ2-1	TRBV7-2	once	TGTGCCAGCAGCTTTGCGGGGGGCTCTCGATCCAATGAGCAGTTCTTC	CASSFAGGSRSNEQFF
TRBD1	TRBJ1-5	TRBV19	-	TGTGCCACCCTAACACGGGACAGGGGGTCTGATCAGCCCCAGCATTTT	CATLTRDRGSDQPQHF